The 18 T cell receptor beta chains reported below all come from one sample, sequenced in a study of blood T cell repertoires in COVID-19. Some clones are missing from TCRdb's copy, which holds only in-frame ones; the method was immunoSEQ multiplex PCR. The sample contains under 250,000 clones, 83% of which appear only once. The sequencing input was peripheral blood. Receptors were obtained from a woman in her 70s with active or convalescent COVID-19.

This clone occurred a few times. The gene calls are TRBV5-4 and TRBJ2-7; 14 positions match TRBD2. CDR3 length equals 15 residues. Per germline, CDR1 SGHNT and CDR2 YYREEE (reference sequence). Trimming removed 3 bases from V and 3 bases from J; junction bases left unmatched: 2. The CDR3 bases are TGTGCCAGCAGCTGGGGACTAGCGGGAGACTACGAGCAGTACTTC. Its protein product is CASSWGLAGDYEQYF.

This chain links TRBV3-1 (or the pseudogene TRBV3-2) with TRBJ2-2, with no clear D. V was shortened by 2 bases and J by 3 bases, with 10 bases between the two germline ends. Germline-derived CDR1 and CDR2 are LGHDT and YNNKEL (reference sequence). The CDR3 sequence is 15 residues long. The CDR3 DNA follows: TGTGCCAGCAGCCAAAACCAACTCGACACCGGGGAGCTGTTTTTT. Translation: CASSQNQLDTGELFF.

The V and J genes are TRBV6-5 and TRBJ2-7; 12 bases fit TRBD2. This CDR3 contains 14 residues. CDR1 is MNHEY, CDR2 SVGAGI, per germline. Trimming at V came to 7 bases and at J to 4 bases, leaving 5 bases not matched to a gene. For the CDR3, the DNA is TGTGCCAGCAAACGACTAGCGGGAGTTTACGAGCAGTACTTC. This sequence encodes CASKRLAGVYEQYF.

V usage is TRBV30 and J usage is TRBJ2-3, with D possibly TRBD2 on 6 matching bases. Germline assignment: CDR1 GTSNPN and CDR2 SVGIG (reference sequence). Trimming took off 2 bases at V and 11 bases at J, with 14 bases between the two ends. The CDR3 sequence is 12 residues long. The DNA for the CDR3 is TGTGCCTGGAGTTCCCCCCGGGGGATGCAGTATTTT. It encodes CAWSSPRGMQYF.

This rearrangement joins TRBV7-2 to TRBJ1-3; TRBD1 aligns across 8 bases. This CDR3 contains 15 residues. Per germline, CDR1 SGHTA and CDR2 FQGNSA. With V trimmed by 4 bases and J by 4 bases, 6 bases remained unmatched. CDR3 DNA sequence: TGTGCCAGCAGCTCCAGGGGGCAGGCGGGAAACACCATATATTTT. It is translated as CASSSRGQAGNTIYF. The full variable domain, rest sourced from reference TRBV7-2 and TRBJ1-3, is GAGVSQSPSNKVTEKGKDVELRCDPISGHTALYWYRQSLGQGLEFLIYFQGNSAPDKSGLPSDRFSAERTGGSVSTLTIQRTQQEDSAVYLCASSSRGQAGNTIYFGEGSWLTVV.

The rearrangement joins TRBV24-1 to TRBJ2-1; 8 bases are a match to TRBD2. Germline V gives CDR1 KGHDR, CDR2 SFDVKD. Germline trimming cut 9 bases from V and 4 bases from J; bases unmatched to any gene: 4. The CDR3 spans 13 residues. The CDR3 sequence is CATSGGGYNEQFF. Written as DNA, the CDR3 is TGTGCCACCTCCGGGGGGGGGTACAATGAGCAGTTCTTC.

This chain links TRBV16 with TRBJ1-1; 9 bases agree with TRBD1. Germline CDR1 KGHSY, CDR2 FQNENV. The CDR3 is made up of 17 amino acids. Trimming cost V 3 bases and J 2 bases; bases outside gene matches: 10. The CDR3 DNA follows: TGTGCCAGCAGCCATTTCCCGGGACAGGGCGGAAACACTGAAGCTTTCTTT. This gives the protein CASSHFPGQGGNTEAFF.

CDR3 sequence (DNA): TGCGCCAGCAGCCAAGATTTGGTAGCGGGGCGCACAGATACGCAGTATTTT. Protein product: CASSQDLVAGRTDTQYF. The V gene is TRBV4-1, the J gene TRBJ2-3; 8 positions agree with TRBD2. The CDR3 sequence is 17 residues long. V lost 0 bases and J lost 1; bases outside the gene matches: 6. Germline V gene lookup returns CDR1 MGHRA and CDR2 YSYEKL.

The rearrangement links TRBV6-4 to TRBJ2-1, with 10 bases that match TRBD1. Trimming took 7 bases from V and 4 from J; bases not matched to a gene: 4. Germline V gene data show CDR1 as MRHNA and CDR2 as SNTAGT. CDR3 length: 14 residues. CDR3 DNA: TGTGCCAGCAACCCGGGACAGGGGTACAATGAGCAGTTCTTC. Amino acids: CASNPGQGYNEQFF.

The V and J genes are TRBV3-1 (or the pseudogene TRBV3-2) and TRBJ2-3; TRBD2 matches 7 bases. The CDR3 totals 14 residues. Germline CDR1 and CDR2: LGHDT and YNNKEL (reference sequence). With 4 bases clipped from V and 5 bases from J, the junction kept 6 bases outside the gene matches. The CDR3 nucleotides read TGTGCCAGCAGCCGCGTTGGGAGGGGAGATACGCAGTATTTT. It specifies CASSRVGRGDTQYF.

The chain joins TRBV7-9 to TRBJ2-4, with D uncertain. The CDR3 is made up of 12 amino acids. The germline gives CDR1 SEHNR, CDR2 FQNEAQ (reference sequence). V lost 1 base and J 9 bases, leaving 7 bases between the germline ends. CDR3 loop: CASSLDSGIQYF. In nucleotides, the CDR3 is TGTGCCAGCAGCTTAGACTCTGGCATTCAGTACTTC.

The rearrangement uses TRBV2 and TRBJ1-1; 10 nucleotides agree with TRBD1. V shed 6 bases and J 4 bases; nucleotides not matched to a gene: 8. Germline V lookup: CDR1 SNHLY, CDR2 FYNNEI. The CDR3 is 15 residues long. The CDR3 sequence: CASSDTGTGVTEAFF. CDR3 coding DNA: TGTGCCAGCAGCGACACCGGGACAGGGGTCACTGAAGCTTTCTTT.

This clone has a single count. This chain uses TRBV6-6 with TRBJ1-1; 7 bases fit TRBD1. The ends lost 5 bases at V and 1 base at J; junction bases unmatched: 7. The CDR3 is made up of 15 amino acids. From germline, CDR1 is MNHNY and CDR2 SVGAGI (reference sequence). CDR3 loop: CASSPLDRANTEAFF. Here the CDR3 DNA reads TGTGCCAGCAGTCCACTCGACAGGGCGAACACTGAAGCTTTCTTT.

In nucleotides, the CDR3 is TGTGCCAGCAGCTTACCGGGCAGGGGGGTCTACGAGCAGTACTTC. Its protein product is CASSLPGRGVYEQYF. V usage is TRBV7-8 and J usage is TRBJ2-7, with D maybe TRBD1 (7 bases). Germline V gene data show CDR1 as SGHVS and CDR2 as FQNEAQ. The CDR3 length is 15 residues. V was clipped by 2 bases and J by 3 bases, with 14 bases between them. The variable domain in full, completed from reference TRBV7-8 and TRBJ2-7, reads GAGVSQSPRYKVAKRGQDVALRCDPISGHVSLFWYQQALGQGPEFLTYFQNEAQLDKSGLPSDRFFAERPEGSVSTLKIQRTQQEDSAVYLCASSLPGRGVYEQYFGPGTRLTVT.

The count of this clone is one. This chain links TRBV28 with TRBJ2-5, with 8 positions matching TRBD1. Germline CDR1 and CDR2: MDHEN and SYDVKM. Trimming took 0 bases from V and 5 from J; bases not matched to a gene: 5. This CDR3 region has 15 residues. CDR3 nucleotide sequence: TGTGCCAGCAGTTTATGGACAGGGGAGCGGGAGACCCAGTACTTC. This codes for CASSLWTGERETQYF.

This chain connects TRBV11-2 to TRBJ1-1; a possible D gene is TRBD1 (5 bases). V was cut by 5 bases and J by 6 bases, with 22 bases left in between. The CDR3 is 16 amino acids. Germline CDR1 is SGHAT and CDR2 is FQNNGV. The CDR3 bases are TGTGCCAGCAGCCCCGGGGACGGGAGGAGGCGTCCTGAAGCTTTCTTT. Translation gives CASSPGDGRRRPEAFF.

This clone has just a few counts. This chain connects TRBV2 to TRBJ1-2, with D possibly matching TRBD1 (5 bases). Trimming took 3 bases from V and 1 from J, leaving 21 bases between them. CDR3 length equals 18 residues. Per the germline V gene, CDR1 is SNHLY and CDR2 is FYNNEI. The CDR3 here is CASSETLWGGSLNYGYTF. CDR3 in DNA: TGTGCCAGCAGTGAGACCCTCTGGGGGGGGTCCCTTAACTATGGCTACACCTTC. The whole variable domain, filled in from reference TRBV2 and TRBJ1-2, reads EPEVTQTPSHQVTQMGQEVILRCVPISNHLYFYWYRQILGQKVEFLVSFYNNEISEKSEIFDDQFSVERPDGSNFTLKIRSTKLEDSAMYFCASSETLWGGSLNYGYTFGSGTRLTVV.

This chain links TRBV5-1 with TRBJ1-2, with a weak D call TRBD1 (5 bases). CDR1 is SGHRS and CDR2 is YFSETQ in the germline V gene. The CDR3 has 15 residues. Trimming took 5 bases from V and 3 from J, leaving 17 bases between them. The CDR3 DNA reads as TGCGCCAGCAGAGTCTCGGACATTTCCGACTATGGCTACACCTTC. It specifies CASRVSDISDYGYTF. Based on the CDR3 plus reference TRBV5-1 and TRBJ1-2, the full variable domain is KAGVTQTPRYLIKTRGQQVTLSCSPISGHRSVSWYQQTPGQGLQFLFEYFSETQRNKGNFPGRFSGRQFSNSRSEMNVSTLELGDSALYLCASRVSDISDYGYTFGSGTRLTVV.